A selection of T cell receptor beta chains follows, all from one sample in a study of blood T cell repertoires in COVID-19. The table came from immunoSEQ multiplex PCR; TCRdb's copy has only in-frame clones and leaves some out. This table has more than 150,000 clones, over 75% appearing once. Sequencing was done on a sample of peripheral blood. These receptor sequences come from a woman older than 75 with active or convalescent COVID-19. CDR3s include the opening cysteine and the closing phenylalanine or tryptophan. A D gene is named only where the DNA matches it firmly. Some rows mark clone size as missing; the rest say once, few, many or name a class of expanded clone.

d_gene	v_gene	abundance	j_gene	CDR3aa	CDR3nt
NA	TRBV3-1/TRBV3-2	NA	TRBJ1-2	CASSPYGYTF	TGTGCCAGCAGCCCGTATGGCTACACCTTC
TRBD1	TRBV5-5	NA	TRBJ1-2	CASSTMTGQTNYGYTF	TGTGCCAGCAGCACAATGACGGGACAGACTAACTATGGCTACACCTTC
TRBD1	TRBV18	NA	TRBJ2-1	CASSPVQGDNEQFF	TGTGCCAGCTCACCAGTACAGGGGGACAATGAGCAGTTCTTC
TRBD2	TRBV19	NA	TRBJ2-1	CASSGMSGGFSYNEQFF	TGTGCCAGTAGTGGTATGAGCGGGGGCTTCTCCTACAATGAGCAGTTCTTC
NA	TRBV7-2	few	TRBJ1-1	CASSSPRVKAWNTEAFF	TGTGCCAGCAGCTCCCCGAGGGTAAAGGCGTGGAACACTGAAGCTTTCTTT
NA	TRBV27	NA	TRBJ2-3	CASSFDGQTYTDTQYF	TGTGCCAGCAGTTTCGATGGACAGACCTACACAGATACGCAGTATTTT
NA	TRBV28	NA	TRBJ2-6	CASSNLQGGSGANVLTF	TGTGCCAGCAGTAACCTCCAAGGGGGCTCTGGGGCCAACGTCCTGACTTTC
NA	TRBV2	NA	TRBJ1-4	CASSDIGATNEKLFF	TGTGCCAGCAGTGATATAGGGGCTACCAATGAAAAACTGTTTTTT
NA	TRBV29-1	NA	TRBJ1-2	CSVEVWGGEMLGGPRNYGYTF	TGCAGCGTTGAAGTTTGGGGTGGTGAAATGCTCGGAGGTCCCCGAAACTATGGCTACACCTTC
NA	TRBV28	once	TRBJ2-1	CASSLTGRVNEQFF	TGTGCCAGCAGTTTAACAGGCAGGGTAAATGAGCAGTTCTTC
NA	TRBV7-9	NA	TRBJ2-5	CASSPPPGGKETQYF	TGTGCCAGCAGCCCCCCCCCGGGGGGCAAAGAGACCCAGTACTTC
NA	TRBV19	NA	TRBJ2-5	CASSPPERRETQYF	TGTGCCAGTAGTCCCCCGGAAAGGAGAGAGACCCAGTACTTC
NA	TRBV14	NA	TRBJ2-7	CASSQRAGSGEQYF	TGTGCCAGCAGCCAGAGAGCCGGATCGGGCGAGCAGTACTTC
NA	TRBV6-2/TRBV6-3	NA	TRBJ2-5	CASSPGGPGTQYF	TGTGCCAGCAGCCCAGGCGGGCCCGGGACCCAGTACTTC
NA	TRBV5-1	NA	TRBJ2-1	CASSLDGVSSYNEQFF	TGCGCCAGCAGCTTGGACGGGGTCAGCTCCTACAATGAGCAGTTCTTC
NA	TRBV5-4	NA	TRBJ1-1	CASSLAQGRGTEAFF	TGTGCCAGCAGCTTGGCCCAGGGGAGGGGCACTGAAGCTTTCTTT
NA	TRBV11-3	once	TRBJ1-2	CASSLTSMGDGYTF	TGTGCCAGCAGCTTGACAAGTATGGGCGATGGCTACACCTTC
TRBD1	TRBV24-1	NA	TRBJ2-1	CATSVTGDEQFF	TGTGCCACCAGTGTAACAGGGGATGAGCAGTTCTTC
NA	TRBV7-9	NA	TRBJ1-6	CASSGQLAGASPLHF	TGTGCCAGCAGCGGTCAGTTGGCAGGGGCTTCACCCCTCCACTTT
NA	TRBV2	NA	TRBJ1-5	CASNNVPGSRNQPQHF	TGTGCCAGCAATAACGTTCCAGGTAGTCGCAATCAGCCCCAGCATTTT
TRBD2	TRBV3-1/TRBV3-2	NA	TRBJ2-7	CASSLRGGGGNEQYF	TGTGCCAGCAGCCTTCGTGGTGGGGGGGGAAACGAGCAGTACTTC
TRBD1	TRBV19	NA	TRBJ2-1	CASSALRDRVVNEQFF	TGTGCCAGTAGTGCTCTCCGGGACAGGGTCGTCAATGAGCAGTTCTTC
TRBD1	TRBV27	NA	TRBJ1-1	CASSSSGQKNTEAFF	TGTGCCAGCAGTAGCTCGGGACAGAAGAACACTGAAGCTTTCTTT
NA	TRBV28	NA	TRBJ1-1	CASSLRGRVEAFF	TGTGCCAGCAGTTTACGGGGTAGGGTTGAAGCTTTCTTT
TRBD2	TRBV9	NA	TRBJ2-7	CASSVDLAGPYEQYF	TGTGCCAGCAGCGTAGACTTAGCGGGGCCCTACGAGCAGTACTTC
TRBD1	TRBV6-5	NA	TRBJ2-5	CASSPGTGGLAQYF	TGTGCCAGCAGTCCGGGGACAGGGGGATTGGCCCAGTACTTC
NA	TRBV3-1/TRBV3-2	NA	TRBJ1-1	CASSQSEGTEAFF	TGTGCCAGCAGCCAGAGTGAGGGCACTGAAGCTTTCTTT
NA	TRBV5-6	NA	TRBJ1-6	CASSHLGGLYNSPLHF	TGTGCCAGCAGCCACCTCGGCGGACTATATAATTCACCCCTCCACTTT
TRBD1	TRBV6-5	few	TRBJ2-7	CASSYAGQGPEQYF	TGTGCCAGCAGTTACGCGGGACAGGGCCCCGAGCAGTACTTC
NA	TRBV7-9	few	TRBJ2-1	CASSPPTKRAPYNEQFF	TGTGCCAGCAGTCCCCCAACCAAGCGGGCCCCCTACAATGAGCAGTTCTTC
NA	TRBV27	NA	TRBJ2-3	CASSFGVYGTDTQYF	TGTGCCAGCAGTTTCGGGGTTTATGGCACAGATACGCAGTATTTT
TRBD1	TRBV18	NA	TRBJ1-1	CASSPGTGGDTEAFF	TGTGCCAGCTCACCCGGGACAGGAGGAGATACTGAAGCTTTCTTT
NA	TRBV6-6	NA	TRBJ2-7	CASSYGTGRTYEQYF	TGTGCCAGCAGTTACGGAACGGGGAGGACCTACGAGCAGTACTTC
NA	TRBV7-3	NA	TRBJ2-2	CASSPTRLNTGELFF	TGTGCCAGCAGCCCTACCCGACTGAACACCGGGGAGCTGTTTTTT
NA	TRBV28	NA	TRBJ1-3	CASSPRGRGGNIYF	TGTGCCAGCAGTCCAAGAGGGAGGGGAGGGAACATATATTTT
TRBD1	TRBV20-1	NA	TRBJ2-1	CSAQGDNEQFF	TGCAGTGCTCAGGGGGACAATGAGCAGTTCTTC
TRBD1	TRBV3-1/TRBV3-2	NA	TRBJ2-7	CASSQGTGPYEQYF	TGTGCCAGCAGCCAAGGGACAGGGCCCTACGAGCAGTACTTC
NA	TRBV10-3	NA	TRBJ2-2	CAISPGETGELFF	TGTGCCATCAGCCCAGGGGAAACCGGGGAGCTGTTTTTT
TRBD1	TRBV5-1	few	TRBJ2-7	CASSPGQGIHEQYF	TGCGCCAGCAGCCCGGGACAGGGTATCCACGAGCAGTACTTC
TRBD1	TRBV6-5	NA	TRBJ1-1	CASLLRTGNTEAFF	TGTGCCAGTTTGTTACGGACAGGGAACACTGAAGCTTTCTTT
NA	TRBV6-1	NA	TRBJ1-6	CASSEPRARSSPLHF	TGTGCCAGCAGTGAACCGAGGGCGCGTAGTTCACCCCTCCACTTT
TRBD1	TRBV13	NA	TRBJ2-7	CASSRGPGQAAYEQYF	TGTGCCAGCAGCCGGGGACCGGGACAGGCGGCCTACGAGCAGTACTTC
NA	TRBV2	NA	TRBJ2-3	CASSFRGQSTDTQYF	TGTGCCAGCAGTTTCAGGGGACAAAGCACAGATACGCAGTATTTT
NA	TRBV7-2	NA	TRBJ2-7	CASSPSSRYEQYF	TGTGCCAGCAGCCCCTCGTCCCGTTACGAGCAGTACTTC
NA	TRBV27	NA	TRBJ1-2	CASSLSFSTENYGYTF	TGTGCCAGCAGTCTCTCCTTCTCGACAGAAAACTATGGCTACACCTTC